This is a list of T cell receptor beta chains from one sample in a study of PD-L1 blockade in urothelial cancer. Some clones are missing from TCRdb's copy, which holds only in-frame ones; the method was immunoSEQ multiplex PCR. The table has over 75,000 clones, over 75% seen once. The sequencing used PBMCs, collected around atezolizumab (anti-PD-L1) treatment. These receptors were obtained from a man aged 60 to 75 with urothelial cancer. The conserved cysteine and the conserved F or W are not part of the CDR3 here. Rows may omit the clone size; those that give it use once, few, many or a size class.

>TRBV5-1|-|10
ASSLEGGTQY
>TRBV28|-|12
ASSKGTPGDIQY
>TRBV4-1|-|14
ASSRGGGRDNYGYT
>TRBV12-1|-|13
ASSFGVRGHYEQY
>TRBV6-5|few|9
ASTLAETQY
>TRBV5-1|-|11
ASSFRGWFGYT
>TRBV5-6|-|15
ASSLGVDRGGTGELF
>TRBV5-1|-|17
ASSEGRNRLAGDYNEQF
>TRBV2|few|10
ASSSAGYGYT
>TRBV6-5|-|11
ASSYSAIGEQY
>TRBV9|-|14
ASSEGEATAIYGYT
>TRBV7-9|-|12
ASSLVGLPYEQY
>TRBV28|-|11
ASSYQNQETQY
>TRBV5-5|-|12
ASSLTGSDYGYT
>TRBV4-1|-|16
ASSQSRGGKATNEKLF
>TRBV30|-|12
AWSRTHRQETQY
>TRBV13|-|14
ASSSFIGPPRDTQY
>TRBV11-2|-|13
ASSFSRVGGNEQF
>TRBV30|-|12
AWHRSGRGDTQY
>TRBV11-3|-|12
ASSNRGAGETQY
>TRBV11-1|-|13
ASSRSSGGQSGEY
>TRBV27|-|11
ASTAAGSYEQY
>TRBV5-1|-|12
ASSFGTDPETQY
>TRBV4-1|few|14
ASSQGQGRAKNIQY
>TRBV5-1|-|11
ATRGSTNEKLF
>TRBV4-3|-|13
ASSQLAGAAYEQY
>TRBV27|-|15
ASSFSRRPTSTDTQY